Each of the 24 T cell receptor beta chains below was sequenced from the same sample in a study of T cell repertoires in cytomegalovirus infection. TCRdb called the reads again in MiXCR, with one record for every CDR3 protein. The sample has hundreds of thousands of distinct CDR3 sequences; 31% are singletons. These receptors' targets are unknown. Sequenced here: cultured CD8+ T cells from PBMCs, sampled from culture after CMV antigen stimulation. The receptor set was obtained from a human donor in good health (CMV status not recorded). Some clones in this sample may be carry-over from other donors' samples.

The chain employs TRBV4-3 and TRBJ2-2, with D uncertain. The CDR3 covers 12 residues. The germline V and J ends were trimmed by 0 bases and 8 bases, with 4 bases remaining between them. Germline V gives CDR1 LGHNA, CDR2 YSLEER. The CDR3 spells CASSQEAGELFF. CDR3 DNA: TGCGCCAGCAGCCAAGAAGCGGGGGAGCTGTTTTTT.

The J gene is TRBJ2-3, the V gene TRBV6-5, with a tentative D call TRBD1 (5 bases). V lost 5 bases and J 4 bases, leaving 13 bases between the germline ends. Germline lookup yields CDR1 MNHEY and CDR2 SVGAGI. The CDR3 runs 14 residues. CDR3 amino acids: CASSNEQDPDTQYF. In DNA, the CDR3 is TGTGCCAGCAGTAACGAACAGGATCCAGATACGCAGTATTTT.

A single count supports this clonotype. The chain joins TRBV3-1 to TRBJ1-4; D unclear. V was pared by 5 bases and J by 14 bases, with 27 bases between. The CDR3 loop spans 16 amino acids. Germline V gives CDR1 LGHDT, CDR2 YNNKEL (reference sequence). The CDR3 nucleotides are TGTGCCAGCAGCTCTACGAAAGGACCGATAATGAATGGGCTGTTTTTT. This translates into CASSSTKGPIMNGLFF.

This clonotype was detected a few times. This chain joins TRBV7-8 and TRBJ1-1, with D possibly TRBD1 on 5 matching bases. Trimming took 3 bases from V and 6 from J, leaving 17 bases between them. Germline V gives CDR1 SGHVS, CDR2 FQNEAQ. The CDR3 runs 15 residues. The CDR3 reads CASSFAGSKGAEAFF. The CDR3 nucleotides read TGTGCCAGCAGCTTTGCAGGGTCGAAAGGAGCTGAAGCTTTCTTT.

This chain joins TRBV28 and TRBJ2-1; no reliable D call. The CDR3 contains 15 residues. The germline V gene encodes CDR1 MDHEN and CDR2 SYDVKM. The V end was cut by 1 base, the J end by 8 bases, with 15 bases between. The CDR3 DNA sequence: TGTGCCAGCAGTTTATCTGATGTACATTCTCATGAGCAGTTCTTC. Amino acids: CASSLSDVHSHEQFF.

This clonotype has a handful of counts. The CDR3 protein is CASSYSSFALSGQGNTEAFF. CDR3 nucleotides: TGTGCCAGCAGTTACTCCTCATTCGCATTATCGGGACAGGGTAACACTGAAGCTTTCTTT. This sequence joins TRBV6-5 and TRBJ1-1; 9 bases match TRBD1. Germline trimming cut 0 bases from V and 2 bases from J; bases unmatched to any gene: 16. CDR1 and CDR2 (germline): MNHEY, SVGAGI. There are 20 residues in the CDR3.

This CDR3 reads CASGLAQDRSNEQFF. In DNA, the CDR3 is TGTGCTAGTGGTTTGGCGCAGGACAGGAGCAATGAGCAGTTCTTC. The chain recombines TRBV12-5 with TRBJ2-1, with 7 bases lining up with TRBD1. V trimming: 1 base; J trimming: 6 bases; junction bases outside the gene matches: 6. CDR1 LGHNT and CDR2 FRNRAP come from the germline V gene. The CDR3 length is 15 residues.

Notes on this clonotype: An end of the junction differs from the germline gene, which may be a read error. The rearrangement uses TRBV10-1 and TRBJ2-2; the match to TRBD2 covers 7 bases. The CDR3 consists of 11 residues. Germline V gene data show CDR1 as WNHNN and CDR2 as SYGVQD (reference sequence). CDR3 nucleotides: TGCGCCAGAAGTGGGAGGGGAGAACTGTTTTTT. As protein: CARSGRGELFF.

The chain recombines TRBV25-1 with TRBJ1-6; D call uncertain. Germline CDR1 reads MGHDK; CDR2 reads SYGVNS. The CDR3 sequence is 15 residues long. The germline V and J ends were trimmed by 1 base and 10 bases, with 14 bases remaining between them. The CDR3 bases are TGTGCCAGCAGTGAATTTTTTGGCCCTGGATCACCCCTCCACTTT. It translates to CASSEFFGPGSPLHF.

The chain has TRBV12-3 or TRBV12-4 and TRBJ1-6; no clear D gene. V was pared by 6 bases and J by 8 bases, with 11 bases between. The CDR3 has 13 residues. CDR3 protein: CASSPGPYSPLHF. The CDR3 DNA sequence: TGTGCCAGCAGCCCCGGGCCTTATTCACCCCTCCACTTT.

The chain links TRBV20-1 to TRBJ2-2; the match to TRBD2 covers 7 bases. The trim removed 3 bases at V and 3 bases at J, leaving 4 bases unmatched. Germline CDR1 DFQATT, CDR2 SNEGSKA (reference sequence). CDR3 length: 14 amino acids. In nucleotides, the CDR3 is TGCAGTGCTAGGCGTCGGGGGGACACCGGGGAGCTGTTTTTT. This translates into CSARRRGDTGELFF.

As DNA, the CDR3 is TGTGCCAGCAGTTATCGCGGGGCCGCAGATAGCAATCAGCCCCAGCATTTT. As protein: CASSYRGAADSNQPQHF. The chain has TRBV6-2 or TRBV6-3 and TRBJ1-5, with D possibly TRBD1 on 5 matching bases. The length of the CDR3 is 17 residues. Trimming took off 3 bases at V and 0 bases at J, with 15 bases between the two ends. CDR1 and CDR2 from the germline V gene are MNHEY and SVGEGT.

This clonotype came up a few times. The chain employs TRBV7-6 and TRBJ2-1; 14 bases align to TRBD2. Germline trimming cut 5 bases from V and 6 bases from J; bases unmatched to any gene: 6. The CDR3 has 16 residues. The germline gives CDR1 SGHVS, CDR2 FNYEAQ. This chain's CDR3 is CASSPSGTSGGNEQFF. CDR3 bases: TGTGCCAGCAGCCCGAGCGGGACTAGCGGGGGCAATGAGCAGTTCTTC.

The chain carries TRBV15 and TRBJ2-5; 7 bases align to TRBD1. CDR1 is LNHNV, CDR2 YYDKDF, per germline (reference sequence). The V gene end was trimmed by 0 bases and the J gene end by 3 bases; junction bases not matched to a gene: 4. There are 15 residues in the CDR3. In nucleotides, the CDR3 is TGTGCCACCAGCAGAGAGCGGCAGGGGGAAGAGACCCAGTACTTC. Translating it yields CATSRERQGEETQYF.

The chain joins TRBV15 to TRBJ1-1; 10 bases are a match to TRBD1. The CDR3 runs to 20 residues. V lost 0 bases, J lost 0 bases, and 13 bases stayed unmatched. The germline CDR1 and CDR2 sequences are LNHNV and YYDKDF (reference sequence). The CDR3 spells CATSRDVLGDRGGMNTEAFF. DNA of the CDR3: TGTGCCACCAGCAGAGATGTTTTGGGGGACAGGGGCGGGATGAACACTGAAGCTTTCTTT.

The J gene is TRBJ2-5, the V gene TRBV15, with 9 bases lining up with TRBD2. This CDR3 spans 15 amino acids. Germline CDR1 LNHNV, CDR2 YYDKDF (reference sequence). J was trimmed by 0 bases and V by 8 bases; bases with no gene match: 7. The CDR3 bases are TGTGCCACCGTAGCGGGGGAGTCGTACCAAGAGACCCAGTACTTC. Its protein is CATVAGESYQETQYF. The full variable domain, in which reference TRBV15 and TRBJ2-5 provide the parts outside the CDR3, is DAMVIQNPRYQVTQFGKPVTLSCSQTLNHNVMYWYQQKSSQAPKLLFHYYDKDFNNEADTPDNFQSRRPNTSFCFLDIRSPGLGDTAMYLCATVAGESYQETQYFGPGTRLLVL.

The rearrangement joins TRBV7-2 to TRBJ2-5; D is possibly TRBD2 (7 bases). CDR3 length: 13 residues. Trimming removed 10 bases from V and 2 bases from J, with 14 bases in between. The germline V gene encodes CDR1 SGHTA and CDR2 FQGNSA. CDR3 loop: CATWGGGQETQYF. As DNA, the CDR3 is TGTGCCACCTGGGGGGGCGGGCAAGAGACCCAGTACTTC.

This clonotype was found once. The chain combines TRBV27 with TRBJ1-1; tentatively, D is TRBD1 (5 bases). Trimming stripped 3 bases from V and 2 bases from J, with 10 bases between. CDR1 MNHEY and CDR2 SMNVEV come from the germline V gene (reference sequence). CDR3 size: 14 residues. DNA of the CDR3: TGTGCCAGCAGTTTCGCCAGGGATAACACTGAAGCTTTCTTT. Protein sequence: CASSFARDNTEAFF.

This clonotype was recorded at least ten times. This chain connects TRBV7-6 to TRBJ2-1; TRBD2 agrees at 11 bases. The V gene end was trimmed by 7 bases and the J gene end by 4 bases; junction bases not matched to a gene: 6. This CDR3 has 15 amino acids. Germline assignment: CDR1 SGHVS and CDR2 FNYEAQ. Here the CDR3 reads CASTFSGGGYNEQFF. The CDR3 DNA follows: TGTGCCAGCACCTTTAGCGGGGGGGGATACAATGAGCAGTTCTTC.

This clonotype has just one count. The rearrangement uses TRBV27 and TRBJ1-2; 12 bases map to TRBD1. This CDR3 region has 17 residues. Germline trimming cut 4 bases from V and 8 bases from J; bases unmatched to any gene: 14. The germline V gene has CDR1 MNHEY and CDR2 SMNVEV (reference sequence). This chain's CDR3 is CASSSSTSGTGGKGYTF. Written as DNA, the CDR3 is TGTGCCAGCAGTTCCTCAACTTCCGGGACAGGGGGCAAAGGCTACACCTTC.

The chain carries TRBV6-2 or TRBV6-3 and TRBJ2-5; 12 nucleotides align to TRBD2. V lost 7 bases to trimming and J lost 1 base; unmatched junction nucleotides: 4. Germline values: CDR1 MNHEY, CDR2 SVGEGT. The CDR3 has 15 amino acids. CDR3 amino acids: CASNGLAGRQETQYF. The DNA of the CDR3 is TGTGCCAGCAACGGACTAGCGGGACGCCAAGAGACCCAGTACTTC.

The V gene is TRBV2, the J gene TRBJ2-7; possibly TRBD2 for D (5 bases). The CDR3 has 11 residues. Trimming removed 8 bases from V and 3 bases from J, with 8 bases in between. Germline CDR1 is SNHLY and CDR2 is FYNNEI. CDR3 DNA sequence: TGTGCCAGCCTCGAGGGCTACGAGCAGTACTTC. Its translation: CASLEGYEQYF.

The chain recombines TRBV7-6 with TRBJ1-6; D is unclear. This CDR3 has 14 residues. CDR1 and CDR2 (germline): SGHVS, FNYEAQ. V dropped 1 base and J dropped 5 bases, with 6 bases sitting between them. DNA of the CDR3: TGTGCCAGCAGCTTAGAGGCTCATAATTCACCCCTCCACTTT. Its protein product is CASSLEAHNSPLHF.

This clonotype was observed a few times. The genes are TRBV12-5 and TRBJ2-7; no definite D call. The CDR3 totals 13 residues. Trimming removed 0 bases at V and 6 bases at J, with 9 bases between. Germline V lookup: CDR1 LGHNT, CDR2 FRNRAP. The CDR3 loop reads CASGLVGLFEQYF. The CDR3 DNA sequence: TGTGCTAGTGGTTTGGTAGGTCTCTTCGAGCAGTACTTC.